What follows are 18 T cell receptor beta chains derived from one specimen sequenced in a study of shared clonotypes between healthy human individuals (TCRdb year 2020). Receptors were amplified or captured by the immunoSEQ multiplex PCR assay. TCRdb stores this immuneACCESS table with in-frame sequences only. Part of the clones is absent; in the studies checked, under half of the shortfall reflects unresolved V genes, and no reason is known for the rest. Counted in this sample were fewer than 3 million clones; around 93% of them appeared once. The ten largest account for 0.37% of the sample. Sequencing used naive CD4+ T cells from PBMCs. The cell subset or site label on this specimen signifies: CD45RA+ positively selected. Receptor source: a man aged 18 to 29 in good health. Some clones in this sample may be carry-over from other donors' samples.

The chain uses TRBV7-8 and TRBJ2-1; 9 bases line up with TRBD2. Trimming at V came to 5 bases and at J to 6 bases, leaving 23 bases not matched to a gene. The CDR3 loop spans 20 amino acids. Germline V gene lookup returns CDR1 SGHVS and CDR2 FQNEAQ. The DNA of the CDR3 is TGTGCCAGCAGCCCACACCATTTAGCGGGAGTGCAATCCCCCTTCAATGAGCAGTTCTTC. Its protein is CASSPHHLAGVQSPFNEQFF.

The chain joins TRBV5-1 to TRBJ1-1; maybe TRBD1 (6 bases). V lost 4 bases and J lost 10, with 20 bases in between. Germline V lookup: CDR1 SGHRS, CDR2 YFSETQ. This CDR3 contains 14 residues. The CDR3 reads CASSRDNVRGVAFF. Here the CDR3 DNA reads TGCGCCAGCAGCCGGGACAACGTTCGGGGGGTAGCTTTCTTT.

This clone was counted a few times. This chain links TRBV7-3 with TRBJ2-3; possible D gene TRBD2, 5 bases. CDR3 length: 13 residues. Trimming took 5 bases from V and 4 from J, leaving 10 bases between them. CDR1 SGHTA and CDR2 FQGTGA come from the germline V gene. CDR3 in amino acids: CASSPPSSDTQYF. For the CDR3, the DNA is TGTGCCAGCAGCCCGCCTAGCTCAGATACGCAGTATTTT.

The chain joins TRBV30 to TRBJ2-3; 11 bases map to TRBD2. J lost 12 bases, V lost 2 bases, and 13 bases had no gene match. Looked up from germline, CDR1 is GTSNPN and CDR2 is SVGIG (reference sequence). CDR3 length: 15 amino acids. CDR3 nucleotides: TGTGCCTGGAGTCGTAATCCTCGACTAGCGGGAAGACAGTATTTT. Its translation: CAWSRNPRLAGRQYF.

The chain recombines TRBV5-4 with TRBJ2-7, with D perhaps TRBD2 (5 bases). The CDR3 covers 15 residues. Germline CDR1 is SGHNT and CDR2 is YYREEE (reference sequence). The V end was cut by 2 bases, the J end by 4 bases, with 16 bases between. The CDR3 sequence is CASSLPPPGMYEQYF. The DNA for the CDR3 is TGTGCCAGCAGCTTACCCCCACCCGGGATGTACGAGCAGTACTTC.

The chain links TRBV11-2 to TRBJ2-3; possibly TRBD1 for D (6 bases). The CDR3 is made up of 15 amino acids. Germline V lookup: CDR1 SGHAT, CDR2 FQNNGV. Trimming took off 5 bases at V and 2 bases at J, with 14 bases between the two ends. CDR3 loop: CASSPQGISTDTQYF. DNA of the CDR3: TGTGCCAGCAGCCCACAGGGAATTTCCACAGATACGCAGTATTTT. The entire variable domain, with the rest obtained from reference TRBV11-2 and TRBJ2-3, is as follows: EAGVAQSPRYKIIEKRQSVAFWCNPISGHATLYWYQQILGQGPKLLIQFQNNGVVDDSQLPKDRFSAERLKGVDSTLKIQPAKLEDSAVYLCASSPQGISTDTQYFGPGTRLTVL.

This clone was counted only a few times. Additional DNA sequences in this sample encode the identical CDR3. V usage is TRBV9 and J usage is TRBJ1-1; no reliable D call. V was pared by 4 bases and J by 1 base, with 11 bases between. CDR1 is SGDLS and CDR2 is YYNGEE in the germline V gene. The CDR3 loop spans 14 amino acids. This chain's CDR3 is CASSPSGQNTEAFF. Here the CDR3 DNA reads TGTGCCAGCAGCCCTAGCGGTCAGAACACTGAAGCTTTCTTT.

The genes are TRBV25-1 and TRBJ2-7, with unresolved D. Germline V gene data show CDR1 as MGHDK and CDR2 as SYGVNS. The CDR3 spans 15 residues. The V end was cut by 3 bases, the J end by 4 bases, with 16 bases between. The CDR3 region is CASSEIGPGIYEQYF. The CDR3, as DNA: TGTGCCAGCAGTGAGATCGGACCCGGAATTTACGAGCAGTACTTC.

The rearrangement joins TRBV7-2 to TRBJ1-5, with 7 bases fitting TRBD1. There are 14 residues in the CDR3. Germline CDR1 and CDR2: SGHTA and FQGNSA. With 5 bases clipped from V and 7 bases from J, the junction kept 8 bases outside the gene matches. For the CDR3, the DNA is TGTGCCAGCAGCCAAAACAGGGGTGGACAGCCCCAGCATTTT. Amino acid sequence: CASSQNRGGQPQHF.

The rearrangement links TRBV4-1 to TRBJ2-5, with 10 bases lining up with TRBD1. Germline V CDR1 and CDR2: MGHRA, YSYEKL. CDR3 size: 14 residues. V gave up 4 bases and J gave up 3 bases; unmatched junction bases: 2. In nucleotides, the CDR3 is TGCGCCAGCAGCCTGGGGACAGGGGAAGAGACCCAGTACTTC. Translation: CASSLGTGEETQYF.

The chain combines TRBV28 with TRBJ1-5, with a possible D match to TRBD1 (5 bases). CDR1 and CDR2 (germline): MDHEN, SYDVKM. The V end lost 1 base, the J end lost 2 bases, and 9 bases lay between the germline ends. The CDR3 has 15 residues. The CDR3 region has the DNA TGTGCCAGCAGTTTATCAACAGGTCGCAATCAGCCCCAGCATTTT. Amino acids: CASSLSTGRNQPQHF.

This chain joins TRBV5-1 and TRBJ2-5; possibly TRBD1 for D (5 bases). The CDR3 has 13 residues. V lost 0 bases to trimming and J lost 4 bases, with 7 bases between them. Germline V gives CDR1 SGHRS, CDR2 YFSETQ. The CDR3 protein is CASSLEQGETQYF. Here the CDR3 DNA reads TGCGCCAGCAGCTTGGAGCAGGGAGAGACCCAGTACTTC.

The V call is TRBV25-1, the J call TRBJ1-4; D perhaps matches TRBD1 (5 bases). The V gene lost 5 bases and the J gene lost 7 bases, with 11 bases spanning the gap. Germline CDR1 and CDR2: MGHDK and SYGVNS. The CDR3 covers 13 residues. The CDR3 loop reads CASSRAGTEKLFF. CDR3 bases: TGTGCCAGCAGTCGGGCAGGGACTGAAAAACTGTTTTTT.

This clone occurred once. This specimen includes other DNA sequences encoding the same CDR3. The chain links TRBV18 to TRBJ2-7, with 8 bases matching TRBD1. Per the germline V gene, CDR1 is KGHSH and CDR2 is LQKENI. The V gene end was trimmed by 4 bases and the J gene end by 0 bases; junction bases not matched to a gene: 2. The length of the CDR3 is 14 residues. The CDR3 DNA reads TGTGCCAGCTCACTGGGACAGGACTCCTACGAGCAGTACTTC. Amino acid sequence: CASSLGQDSYEQYF.

The chain links TRBV7-6 to TRBJ1-2; 9 nucleotides line up with TRBD1. The length of the CDR3 is 15 residues. Germline V CDR1 and CDR2: SGHVS, FNYEAQ. The J segment lost 5 bases and the V segment lost 5 bases, leaving 9 bases of the junction unmatched. The CDR3 bases are TGTGCCAGCAGCAACCCCTACGACAGGGGGTATGGCTACACCTTC. It encodes CASSNPYDRGYGYTF.

The V and J genes are TRBV6-6 and TRBJ1-1, with unresolved D. V was cut by 2 bases and J by 3 bases, with 16 bases left in between. Germline CDR1 is MNHNY and CDR2 is SVGAGI (reference sequence). This CDR3 has 16 amino acids. The CDR3 loop is CASSYLSPREYTEAFF. CDR3 nucleotide sequence: TGTGCCAGCAGTTACCTTAGCCCACGGGAGTACACTGAAGCTTTCTTT.

This clone was observed a handful of times. The gene calls are TRBV6-5 and TRBJ1-1; no clear D. Deletions cut 6 bases from V and 7 bases from J, with 12 bases between. The germline CDR1 and CDR2 sequences are MNHEY and SVGAGI. The CDR3 totals 12 residues. The CDR3 sequence is CASSLGGSEAFF. The DNA for the CDR3 is TGTGCCAGCAGCCTGGGAGGGAGTGAAGCTTTCTTT.

With regard to this clone: In the same sample, other DNA sequences code for this CDR3. The chain links TRBV9 to TRBJ2-1; D might be TRBD1 (6 bases). CDR3 length equals 14 residues. Germline assignment: CDR1 SGDLS and CDR2 YYNGEE. V lost 0 bases to trimming and J lost 5 bases, with 9 bases between them. CDR3 sequence reads: CASSVGQGNNEQFF. The DNA for the CDR3 is TGTGCCAGCAGCGTAGGTCAGGGGAACAATGAGCAGTTCTTC. Full variable domain (missing parts from reference TRBV9 and TRBJ2-1): DSGVTQTPKHLITATGQRVTLRCSPRSGDLSVYWYQQSLDQGLQFLIQYYNGEERAKGNILERFSAQQFPDLHSELNLSSLELGDSALYFCASSVGQGNNEQFFGPGTRLTVL.